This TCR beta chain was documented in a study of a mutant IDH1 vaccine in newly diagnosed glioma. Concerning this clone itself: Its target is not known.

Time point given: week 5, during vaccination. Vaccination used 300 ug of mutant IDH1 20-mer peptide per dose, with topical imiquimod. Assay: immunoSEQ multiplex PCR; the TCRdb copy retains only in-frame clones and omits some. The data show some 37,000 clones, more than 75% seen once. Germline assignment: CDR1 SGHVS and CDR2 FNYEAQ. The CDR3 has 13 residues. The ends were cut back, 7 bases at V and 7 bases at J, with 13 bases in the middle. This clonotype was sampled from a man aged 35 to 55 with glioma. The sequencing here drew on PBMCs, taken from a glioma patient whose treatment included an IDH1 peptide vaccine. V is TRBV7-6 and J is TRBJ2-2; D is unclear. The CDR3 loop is CASTNIAGGELFF. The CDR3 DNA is TGTGCCAGCACTAATATAGCCGGCGGGGAGCTGTTTTTT.